These 29 T cell receptor beta chains originate from one sample sequenced in a study of cytomegalovirus exposure and HLA in healthy donors. Both 60 Vbeta primers and 13 Jbeta primers went into the PCR. This table comes from immunoSEQ multiplex PCR, and its TCRdb copy is limited to in-frame clones, with some not included. Here the sample spans about 93,000 clones, 78% being singletons. The sequenced material came from PBMCs. The receptor set was obtained from a middle-aged woman in good health and CMV-seronegative.

In this sample, this clone turned up a few times. V usage is TRBV5-1 and J usage is TRBJ2-1; TRBD2 matches at 7 bases. Germline V lookup: CDR1 SGHRS, CDR2 YFSETQ. The junction had 12 bases not matched to a gene; V was cut back by 4 bases and J by 8 bases. The CDR3 runs to 15 residues. CDR3 bases: TGCGCCAGCAGCCGGCTGGGCGGGAGTCTCCATGAGCAGTTCTTC. Protein product: CASSRLGGSLHEQFF.

This sequence joins TRBV7-3 and TRBJ2-2; maybe TRBD1 (6 bases). Germline CDR1 SGHTA, CDR2 FQGTGA. The CDR3 loop spans 13 amino acids. The V end was cut by 5 bases, the J end by 6 bases, with 10 bases between. The CDR3 reads CASSPDSAGELFF. The CDR3 DNA sequence: TGTGCCAGCAGCCCGGACAGCGCCGGGGAGCTGTTTTTT.

This sequence joins TRBV5-1 and TRBJ2-7, with 10 bases identical to TRBD2. CDR1 and CDR2 (germline): SGHRS, YFSETQ. Germline trimming cut 2 bases from V and 0 bases from J; bases unmatched to any gene: 8. This CDR3 is built from 17 residues. The CDR3 region is CASSFGLAEPSSYEQYF. The CDR3 nucleotides read TGCGCCAGCAGCTTTGGACTAGCGGAGCCGAGCTCCTACGAGCAGTACTTC.

This clone was found once. The chain is built from TRBV6-4 and TRBJ2-2, with D maybe TRBD2 (6 bases). CDR1 and CDR2 from the germline V gene are MRHNA and SNTAGT. The CDR3 covers 16 residues. V lost 4 bases to trimming and J lost 4 bases, with 16 bases between them. CDR3 residues: CASSVGHGSITGELFF. The DNA of the CDR3 is TGTGCCAGCAGTGTGGGTCACGGGAGTATCACCGGGGAGCTGTTTTTT.

The table lists this clone with a count of one. The chain recombines TRBV6-5 with TRBJ2-1, with 8 bases aligning to TRBD1. CDR1 and CDR2 from the germline V gene are MNHEY and SVGAGI. J lost 4 bases, V lost 6 bases, and 2 bases had no gene match. CDR3 length: 13 residues. The CDR3 is CASRTGAYNEQFF. CDR3 bases: TGTGCCAGCAGGACAGGGGCTTACAATGAGCAGTTCTTC.

In this sample, this clone turned up a few times. The CDR3 protein is CASSRTGRTYEQYF. The CDR3 DNA follows: TGTGCCAGCAGCCGGACAGGGAGGACCTACGAGCAGTACTTC. This chain joins TRBV6-5 and TRBJ2-7, with 8 bases fitting TRBD1. Per germline, CDR1 MNHEY and CDR2 SVGAGI. J gave up 2 bases and V 6 bases, and 6 bases lay outside the gene matches. The length of the CDR3 is 14 residues.

CDR3 nucleotide sequence: TGTGCCAGCAGTTTGCTAGAGACGGGGAGCATTCAGTACTTC. Protein: CASSLLETGSIQYF. The chain recombines TRBV5-6 with TRBJ2-4; D possibly corresponds to TRBD2 (5 bases). From germline, CDR1 is SGHDT and CDR2 YYEEEE. This CDR3 spans 14 amino acids. Trimming left V 5 bases short and J 9 bases short, with 18 bases between.

The chain joins TRBV7-9 to TRBJ1-3; D may be TRBD1 (5 bases). V lost 1 base and J lost 0, with 13 bases in between. The CDR3 contains 17 residues. Germline CDR1 SEHNR, CDR2 FQNEAQ (reference sequence). The CDR3: CASSLVGRTRSGNTIYF. CDR3 DNA: TGTGCCAGCAGCTTAGTGGGCCGGACACGCTCTGGAAACACCATATATTTT. The full variable domain, in which reference TRBV7-9 and TRBJ1-3 provide the parts outside the CDR3, is DTGVSQNPRHKITKRGQNVTFRCDPISEHNRLYWYRQTLGQGPEFLTYFQNEAQLEKSRLLSDRFSAERPKGSFSTLEIQRTEQGDSAMYLCASSLVGRTRSGNTIYFGEGSWLTVV.

This clone was seen a few times. The chain combines TRBV6-4 with TRBJ2-3; 12 positions agree with TRBD2. Germline V gene sequence: CDR1 MRHNA, CDR2 SNTAGT. The CDR3 totals 14 residues. The trim removed 7 bases at V and 5 bases at J, leaving 4 bases unmatched. The CDR3 bases are TGTGCCAGCACGAGACTAGCGGGGGAAGATACGCAGTATTTT. It translates to CASTRLAGEDTQYF.

This sequence joins TRBV15 and TRBJ2-3; possible D gene TRBD2, 6 bases. V lost 4 bases and J lost 4, with 9 bases in between. The CDR3 is made up of 13 amino acids. The V gene's germline CDR1 is LNHNV and CDR2 YYDKDF (reference sequence). The CDR3 DNA reads as TGTGCCACCAGCAAGGACTATGCAGATACGCAGTATTTT. The encoded protein is CATSKDYADTQYF.

V usage is TRBV7-2 and J usage is TRBJ2-2; TRBD2 matches at 13 bases. The CDR3 runs 16 residues. Germline-derived CDR1 and CDR2 are SGHTA and FQGNSA. Trimming cost V 5 bases and J 7 bases; bases outside gene matches: 7. For the CDR3, the DNA is TGTGCCAGCAGCAAGACTAGCGGGAGGACTGTCGGGGAGCTGTTTTTT. Translated: CASSKTSGRTVGELFF.

The genes are TRBV18 and TRBJ1-1; 10 nucleotides align to TRBD1. Looked up from germline, CDR1 is KGHSH and CDR2 is LQKENI. The CDR3 runs 15 residues. Trimming took 5 bases from V and 4 from J; bases not matched to a gene: 7. The CDR3 loop is CASSTRQGAVTEAFF. CDR3 coding DNA: TGTGCCAGCTCAACACGACAGGGGGCGGTCACTGAAGCTTTCTTT.

The V gene is TRBV19, the J gene TRBJ1-2; a possible D gene is TRBD1 (6 bases). CDR3 length: 15 amino acids. In germline, CDR1 is LNHDA, CDR2 SQIVND (reference sequence). V lost 5 bases, J lost 1 base, and 14 bases lay in between. This CDR3 is CASSGPTGINYGYTF. In DNA form, the CDR3 reads TGTGCCAGTAGTGGCCCGACAGGAATTAACTATGGCTACACCTTC.

The gene calls are TRBV5-6 and TRBJ2-3, with 14 bases aligning to TRBD2. The ends lost 2 bases at V and 4 bases at J; junction bases unmatched: 6. The CDR3 covers 17 residues. The germline V gene has CDR1 SGHDT and CDR2 YYEEEE. The CDR3 DNA sequence: TGTGCCAGCAGCTTCGAGACTAGCGGGAGGGCCCCAGATACGCAGTATTTT. Translating gives CASSFETSGRAPDTQYF. Full variable domain (missing parts from reference TRBV5-6 and TRBJ2-3): DAGVTQSPTHLIKTRGQQVTLRCSPKSGHDTVSWYQQALGQGPQFIFQYYEEEERQRGNFPDRFSGHQFPNYSSELNVNALLLGDSALYLCASSFETSGRAPDTQYFGPGTRLTVL.

This clone appeared a single time. The V gene is TRBV6-5, the J gene TRBJ1-4; 7 bases line up with TRBD1. J was trimmed by 13 bases and V by 2 bases; bases with no gene match: 10. The CDR3 has 14 amino acids. Germline loops: CDR1 MNHEY, CDR2 SVGAGI. The CDR3 sequence is CASSYTRQGPGLFF. The CDR3 DNA reads as TGTGCCAGCAGTTACACAAGACAGGGACCCGGACTGTTTTTT.

The rearrangement uses TRBV2 and TRBJ1-1; unclear D gene. Germline CDR1 reads SNHLY; CDR2 reads FYNNEI. There are 17 residues in the CDR3. V dropped 6 bases and J dropped 7 bases, with 27 bases sitting between them. In DNA, the CDR3 is TGTGCCAGCAGAGATGGAGGGCGCCTGGGAGGGTCAGTTGAAGCTTTCTTT. Translated: CASRDGGRLGGSVEAFF.

The CDR3 here is CASSLQGLDGYTF. CDR3 DNA: TGTGCCAGCAGTTTACAGGGGTTGGATGGCTACACCTTC. The chain uses TRBV6-5 and TRBJ1-2; 7 bases map to TRBD1. The germline V gene has CDR1 MNHEY and CDR2 SVGAGI. This CDR3 region has 13 residues. J gave up 6 bases and V 4 bases, and 5 bases lay outside the gene matches.

The chain uses TRBV27 and TRBJ2-7, with D tentatively TRBD2 (5 bases). TRBJ2-1 matches the DNA end more closely, so the J call is doubtful. CDR1 and CDR2 (germline): MNHEY, SMNVEV (reference sequence). CDR3 length equals 14 residues. CDR3 coding DNA: TGTGCCAGCATCCCGGCGGGCTGGAAGGGTGAGCAGTTCTTC. It translates to CASIPAGWKGEQFF.

J is TRBJ2-7 and V is TRBV6-1; 7 bases agree with TRBD1. V shed 4 bases, J shed 1 base, and the junction held 7 bases outside the gene matches. CDR3 size: 15 residues. Germline CDR1 MNHNS, CDR2 SASEGT. CDR3 amino acids: CASSGNRGSSYEQYF. The CDR3 nucleotides are TGTGCCAGCAGTGGTAACAGGGGTTCTTCCTACGAGCAGTACTTC.

This chain uses TRBV4-2 with TRBJ2-7, with 9 bases fitting TRBD1. CDR1 and CDR2 (germline): LGHNA, YNFKEQ. Trimming cost V 1 base and J 9 bases; bases outside gene matches: 4. The CDR3 consists of 13 residues. The CDR3 region is CASSQAGQGRQYF. For the CDR3, the DNA is TGTGCCAGCAGCCAAGCGGGACAGGGAAGGCAGTACTTC.

The chain couples TRBV29-1 to TRBJ2-3, with D possibly matching TRBD2 (6 bases). This CDR3 region has 14 residues. The germline V and J ends were trimmed by 7 bases and 0 bases, with 14 bases remaining between them. Germline CDR1 and CDR2: SQVTM and ANQGSEA. CDR3: CSGAGSTSTDTQYF. The CDR3 nucleotides read TGCAGCGGCGCGGGGAGTACTAGCACAGATACGCAGTATTTT.

This chain connects TRBV30 to TRBJ1-1; 8 bases align to TRBD1. This CDR3 spans 14 amino acids. Trimming cost V 4 bases and J 5 bases; bases outside gene matches: 9. Germline assignment: CDR1 GTSNPN and CDR2 SVGIG (reference sequence). CDR3 sequence (DNA): TGTGCCTGGAAAACGGACAGGGTGGGAACTGAAGCTTTCTTT. Protein sequence: CAWKTDRVGTEAFF. Full variable domain (rest looked up from reference TRBV30 and TRBJ1-1): SQTIHQWPATLVQPVGSPLSLECTVEGTSNPNLYWYRQAAGRGLQLLFYSVGIGQISSEVPQNLSASRPQDRQFILSSKKLLLSDSGFYLCAWKTDRVGTEAFFGQGTRLTVV.

The rearrangement links TRBV29-1 to TRBJ2-3, with 8 bases lining up with TRBD2. The germline V gene encodes CDR1 SQVTM and CDR2 ANQGSEA. The CDR3 is made up of 13 amino acids. The trim removed 6 bases at V and 5 bases at J, leaving 7 bases unmatched. CDR3 residues: CSVKAGAGDTQYF. The CDR3 DNA reads TGCAGCGTGAAAGCGGGAGCCGGAGATACGCAGTATTTT.

Regarding this clone: The junction differs from germline at one of its ends, possibly a read error. V gene TRBV27 combines with J gene TRBJ1-1, with D unclear. CDR1 MNHEY and CDR2 SMNVEV come from the germline V gene (reference sequence). The CDR3 is 14 residues long. The CDR3, as DNA: TGTGCCAGCAGTTTATCATGGTCGTCCCCTAAGCTTGTCTTT. Its translation: CASSLSWSSPKLVF.

The rearrangement joins TRBV28 to TRBJ2-1; 8 bases are shared with TRBD1. Per the germline V gene, CDR1 is MDHEN and CDR2 is SYDVKM. This CDR3 is 18 amino acids long. The J segment lost 0 bases and the V segment lost 3 bases, leaving 10 bases of the junction unmatched. CDR3 DNA: TGTGCCAGCAGTTTTACAGGGGGGCCCTCCAGCTCCTACAATGAGCAGTTCTTC. Amino acids: CASSFTGGPSSSYNEQFF.

This chain joins TRBV10-3 and TRBJ2-5; 8 bases are a match to TRBD2. The CDR3 has 12 residues. CDR1 and CDR2 (germline): ENHRY, SYGVKD. The ends lost 5 bases at V and 9 bases at J; junction bases unmatched: 5. The CDR3 protein is CAISNSGSSQYF. The CDR3 DNA reads TGTGCCATCAGTAACAGCGGGAGTTCCCAGTACTTC.

This clone has only a few counts. V gene TRBV27 combines with J gene TRBJ2-1; the match to TRBD2 covers 13 bases. CDR3 size: 16 residues. With 5 bases clipped from V and 7 bases from J, the junction kept 8 bases outside the gene matches. The germline V gene encodes CDR1 MNHEY and CDR2 SMNVEV (reference sequence). The DNA of the CDR3 is TGTGCCAGCAGTCACGGGACTAGCGGGAAGAGGAATGAGCAGTTCTTC. Translated: CASSHGTSGKRNEQFF.

This clone was observed a handful of times. This chain uses TRBV2 with TRBJ1-6; perhaps TRBD1 as D (6 bases). The V gene's germline CDR1 is SNHLY and CDR2 FYNNEI. There are 16 residues in the CDR3. The V and J ends lost 8 bases and 10 bases respectively, with 24 bases between them. The CDR3 loop is CASDVPGHALRSPLHF. CDR3 DNA: TGTGCCAGCGACGTCCCGGGACACGCCTTGAGGTCACCCCTCCACTTT.

The V call is TRBV10-3, the J call TRBJ1-1; TRBD1 is a possible D gene (6 bases). Trimming shortened V by 6 bases and J by 5 bases, and 10 bases separated the two germline ends. Germline V gene sequence: CDR1 ENHRY, CDR2 SYGVKD. The CDR3 has 12 residues. The CDR3 DNA reads TGTGCCATCAGGACAGGTCGGACTGAAGCTTTCTTT. Encoded protein: CAIRTGRTEAFF.